These 10 T cell receptor beta chains share one sample of origin, sequenced in a study of cytotoxic CD8 clonotypes in ibrutinib-treated CLL. Profiled with immunoSEQ multiplex PCR; TCRdb holds only in-frame clones, not every one. The data show about 60,000 clones, 56% seen once. The material was PBMCs, obtained after 24 months of ibrutinib treatment. The receptors were gathered from a human donor with chronic lymphocytic leukemia.

The V call is TRBV7-9, the J call TRBJ2-7, with D hard to call. Deletions cut 5 bases from V and 1 base from J, with 6 bases between. Germline V CDR1 and CDR2: SEHNR, FQNEAQ (reference sequence). The CDR3 has 12 amino acids. This CDR3 is CASSTTSYEQYF. The CDR3 nucleotides read TGTGCCAGCAGCACCACTTCCTACGAGCAGTACTTC.

The CDR3 sequence: CASSLGTGRRLHEAFF. CDR3 in DNA: TGCGCCAGCAGCTTGGGGACAGGACGACGACTACATGAAGCTTTCTTT. The J gene is TRBJ1-1, the V gene TRBV5-1, with TRBD1 matching 7 bases. The trim removed 0 bases at V and 7 bases at J, leaving 12 bases unmatched. CDR3 size: 16 residues. Germline loops: CDR1 SGHRS, CDR2 YFSETQ.

This clone was observed a handful of times. This sequence joins TRBV18 and TRBJ2-1, with TRBD2 matching 13 bases. The CDR3 sequence is 14 residues long. In germline, CDR1 is KGHSH, CDR2 LQKENI. Trimming at V came to 3 bases and at J to 16 bases, leaving 9 bases not matched to a gene. CDR3 amino acids: CASSPLVGLAGVFF. The CDR3 DNA reads as TGTGCCAGCTCACCCCTCGTCGGACTAGCGGGAGTCTTCTTC.

This clone turned up a few times. The gene calls are TRBV6-1 and TRBJ2-3, with 12 bases matching TRBD2. Germline CDR1 MNHNS, CDR2 SASEGT. CDR3 length: 15 amino acids. V was pared by 6 bases and J by 11 bases, with 12 bases of the junction left unmatched. CDR3 coding DNA: TGTGCCAGCAGGCGGACTAGCGGGATCACAGAGAGGCAGTATTTT. Residues: CASRRTSGITERQYF.

This clone was counted only a few times. The V gene is TRBV19, the J gene TRBJ1-4, with D unclear. V was trimmed by 6 bases and J by 7 bases, leaving 6 bases between them. CDR1 and CDR2 from the germline V gene are LNHDA and SQIVND (reference sequence). CDR3 length: 11 residues. The CDR3 DNA follows: TGTGCCAGTAGGGCAGTTGAAAAACTGTTTTTT. Protein sequence: CASRAVEKLFF.

The sample holds a few counts of this clone. The CDR3 sequence: CASSERGRGYTF. As DNA, the CDR3 is TGTGCCAGCAGTGAGAGGGGGAGAGGCTACACCTTC. The rearrangement uses TRBV6-1 and TRBJ1-2; weak D call: TRBD1 (6 bases). Germline CDR1 reads MNHNS; CDR2 reads SASEGT. The V end was cut by 3 bases, the J end by 8 bases, with 10 bases between. The CDR3 sequence is 12 residues long.

V usage is TRBV7-8 and J usage is TRBJ2-7, with 10 bases fitting TRBD2. CDR3 length: 15 residues. CDR1 is SGHVS and CDR2 is FQNEAQ in the germline V gene. The V segment lost 5 bases and the J segment 2 bases; nucleotides outside the gene matches: 6. CDR3 amino acids: CASSPRTSGAYEQYF. For the CDR3, the DNA is TGTGCCAGCAGCCCCAGGACTAGCGGAGCCTACGAGCAGTACTTC.

The sample holds a few counts of this clone. The gene calls are TRBV6-1 and TRBJ1-5; D uncertain. The germline V gene has CDR1 MNHNS and CDR2 SASEGT. CDR3 length equals 16 residues. Trimming took 2 bases from V and 4 from J, leaving 15 bases between them. The CDR3 DNA reads TGTGCCAGCAGTGAAATGGGAGGGTGGGGAAATCAGCCCCAGCATTTT. This codes for CASSEMGGWGNQPQHF.

This clone was found a few times. The V gene is TRBV6-6, the J gene TRBJ1-5; TRBD1 is a possible D gene (6 bases). The CDR3 loop spans 14 amino acids. CDR1 is MNHNY and CDR2 is SVGAGI in the germline V gene (reference sequence). V lost 5 bases to trimming and J lost 0 bases, with 8 bases between them. The chain's CDR3 is CASSGGGSNQPQHF. In DNA, the CDR3 is TGTGCCAGCAGTGGGGGCGGTAGCAATCAGCCCCAGCATTTT.

In DNA, the CDR3 is TGTGCCAGCAGGGCAGGAGGGGGTACCTATGGCTACACCTTC. The encoded protein is CASRAGGGTYGYTF. The chain is built from TRBV2 and TRBJ1-2, with D perhaps matching TRBD1 (6 bases). Deletions cut 6 bases from V and 4 bases from J, with 15 bases between. From germline, CDR1 is SNHLY and CDR2 FYNNEI. The CDR3 is 14 amino acids. Filled out from reference TRBV2 and TRBJ1-2, the complete variable domain reads EPEVTQTPSHQVTQMGQEVILRCVPISNHLYFYWYRQILGQKVEFLVSFYNNEISEKSEIFDDQFSVERPDGSNFTLKIRSTKLEDSAMYFCASRAGGGTYGYTFGSGTRLTVV.